These T cell receptor beta chains were read from a single sample in a study of CD8+ T cells in alopecia areata. The table came from immunoSEQ multiplex PCR; TCRdb's copy has only in-frame clones and leaves some out. The sample has around 80,000 clones; about 53% are singletons. Sequences were obtained from NKG2D-high CD8+ T cells sorted from blood. These receptors came from a human donor with alopecia areata. Each CDR3 is given with its conserved first and last residue. Fields, in order: V gene, J gene, CDR3 protein.

TRBV13	TRBJ1-1	CASSGRANTEAFF
TRBV30	TRBJ2-7	CAWRTGVHGRGAQYF
TRBV4-1	TRBJ1-1	CASSPDGNSRAFF
TRBV4-1	TRBJ2-6	CASSQAYGGANVLTF
TRBV7-9	TRBJ2-7	CASSMTGYEQYF
TRBV27	TRBJ2-4	CASSSTKNIQYF
TRBV28	TRBJ2-5	CASSPQTYGETQYF
TRBV28	TRBJ2-1	CASSHRGELHRGEQFF
TRBV14	TRBJ2-3	CASSPRTNTDTQYF
TRBV6-6	TRBJ1-2	CASSYSRADWDYGYTF
TRBV9	TRBJ1-5	CASSVGSNQPQHF
TRBV5-4	TRBJ2-1	CASSLVLSSYNEQFF
TRBV7-9	TRBJ2-7	CASSLAGRPSYEQYF
TRBV9	TRBJ2-1	CASSGQGSFHEQFF
TRBV27	TRBJ2-7	CASSSTYEQYF
TRBV11-2	TRBJ2-7	CASSSGPEQYF
TRBV29-1	TRBJ2-5	CSAAGGQETQYF
TRBV30	TRBJ2-5	CAWSILKGVHETQYF
TRBV28	TRBJ2-5	CASSRGWETQYF
TRBV13	TRBJ2-1	CASSSGQGRDNEQFF
TRBV12-5	TRBJ2-5	CASGNEGGETQYF
TRBV28	TRBJ1-1	CASSQTGVAEAFF
TRBV27	TRBJ2-7	CASSPTPGSGMAF
TRBV4-1	TRBJ2-1	CASSQDTQAGEIF
TRBV7-9	TRBJ2-6	CASSGWTTRVSGANVLTF
TRBV29-1	TRBJ1-2	CSVEQGDYGYTF
TRBV5-4	TRBJ2-7	CASSLTGAYEQYF
TRBV30	TRBJ2-3	CAWDGGSTDTQYF
TRBV11-2	TRBJ2-3	CASSAGGTTTDTQYF
TRBV7-9	TRBJ2-5	CTSSFSRGTVEGTETQYF
TRBV9	TRBJ2-2	CASSAMTATGELFF
TRBV28	TRBJ2-1	CASSLISEQFF
TRBV9	TRBJ2-5	CASSVDRDEETQYF
TRBV7-9	TRBJ2-7	CASSSRLVDTYEQYF
TRBV5-1	TRBJ2-3	CASSQQADQGHTQYF
TRBV9	TRBJ2-2	CASSVDGAGELFF
TRBV7-9	TRBJ2-5	CASIVSGGETQYF
TRBV23-1	TRBJ2-5	CASSQSGQKETQYF
TRBV4-1	TRBJ2-1	CASSRSGIGRFF
TRBV6-6	TRBJ2-7	CASTGLDPYEQYF
TRBV28	TRBJ2-7	CASKGGGLYEQYF
TRBV4-2	TRBJ2-3	CASSQGGLAYF
TRBV29-1	TRBJ2-3	CSVDLYDTQYF
TRBV27	TRBJ2-3	CASSRTGGDTDTQYF
TRBV30	TRBJ2-1	CAWSPGTEQFF
TRBV2	TRBJ2-7	CASSDNKGSYEQYF
TRBV9	TRBJ2-1	CASSVRLAGFEQFF
TRBV15	TRBJ2-1	CATSREHNEQFF
TRBV29-1	TRBJ2-1	CSVIGRLVVGEQFF
TRBV29-1	TRBJ1-2	CSVETIYGYTF
TRBV27	TRBJ2-2	CASSPRLFDPTFTGELFF
TRBV29-1	TRBJ2-1	CSPVLAGDNEQFF
TRBV15	TRBJ2-7	CATSSRASGSEQYF
TRBV29-1	TRBJ2-7	CSVETGTGYEQYF
TRBV27	TRBJ2-5	CASRGLPYDGETQYF
TRBV29-1	TRBJ2-2	CSASPETHTGELFF
TRBV29-1	TRBJ1-2	CSVEETGALGYTF
TRBV5-4	TRBJ2-2	CASSLLELSSEGTGELFF